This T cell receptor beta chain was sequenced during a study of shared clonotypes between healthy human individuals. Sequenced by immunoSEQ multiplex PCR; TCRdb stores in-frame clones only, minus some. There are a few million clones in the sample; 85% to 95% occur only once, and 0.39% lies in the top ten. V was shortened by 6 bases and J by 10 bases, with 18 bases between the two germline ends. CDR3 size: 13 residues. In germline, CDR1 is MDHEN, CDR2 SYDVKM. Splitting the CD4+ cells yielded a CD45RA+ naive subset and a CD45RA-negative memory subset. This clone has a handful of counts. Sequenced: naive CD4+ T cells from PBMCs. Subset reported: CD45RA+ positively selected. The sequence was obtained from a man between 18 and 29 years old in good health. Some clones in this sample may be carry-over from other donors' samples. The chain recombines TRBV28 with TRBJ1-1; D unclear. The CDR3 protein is CASRGLSSLRAFF. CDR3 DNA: TGTGCCAGCAGAGGACTCTCTTCACTTCGAGCTTTCTTT.